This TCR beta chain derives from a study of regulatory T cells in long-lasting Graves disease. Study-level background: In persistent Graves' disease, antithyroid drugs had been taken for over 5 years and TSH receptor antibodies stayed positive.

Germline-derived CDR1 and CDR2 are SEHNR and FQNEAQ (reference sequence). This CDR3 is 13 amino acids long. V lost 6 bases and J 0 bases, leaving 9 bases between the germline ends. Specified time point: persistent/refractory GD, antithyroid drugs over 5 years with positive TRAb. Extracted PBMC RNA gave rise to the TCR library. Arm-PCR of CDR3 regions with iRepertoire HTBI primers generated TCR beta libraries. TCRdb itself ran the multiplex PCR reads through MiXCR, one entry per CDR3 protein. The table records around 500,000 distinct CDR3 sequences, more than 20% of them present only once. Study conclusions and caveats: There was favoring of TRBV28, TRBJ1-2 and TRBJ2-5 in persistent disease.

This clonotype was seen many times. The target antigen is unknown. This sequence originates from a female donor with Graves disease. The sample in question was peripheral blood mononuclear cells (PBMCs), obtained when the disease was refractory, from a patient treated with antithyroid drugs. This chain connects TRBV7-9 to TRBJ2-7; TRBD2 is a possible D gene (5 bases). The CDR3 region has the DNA TGTGCCAGCAGTCCGGACTCCTCCTACGAGCAGTACTTC. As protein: CASSPDSSYEQYF.